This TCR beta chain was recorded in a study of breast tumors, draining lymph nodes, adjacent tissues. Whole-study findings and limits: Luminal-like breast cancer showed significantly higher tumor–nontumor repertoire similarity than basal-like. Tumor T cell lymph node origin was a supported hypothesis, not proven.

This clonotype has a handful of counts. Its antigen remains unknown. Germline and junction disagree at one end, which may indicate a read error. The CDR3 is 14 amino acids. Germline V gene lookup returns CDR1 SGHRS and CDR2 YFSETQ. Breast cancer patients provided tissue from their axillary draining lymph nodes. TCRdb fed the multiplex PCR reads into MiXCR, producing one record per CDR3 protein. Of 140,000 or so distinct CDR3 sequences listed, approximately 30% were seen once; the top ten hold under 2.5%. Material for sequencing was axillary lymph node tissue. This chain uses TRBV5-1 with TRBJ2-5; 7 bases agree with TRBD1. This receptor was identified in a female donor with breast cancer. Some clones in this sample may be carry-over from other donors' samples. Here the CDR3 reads CASSPGTVQDTQYF. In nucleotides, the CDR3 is TGCGCCAGCAGCCCGGGGACAGTCCAAGACACCCAGTACTTC.